The 28 T cell receptor beta chains below all came from one sample that was sequenced in a study of lymphopenia after photon versus proton radiotherapy. The repertoire was sequenced with immunoSEQ multiplex PCR; TCRdb's copy has only in-frame clones and lacks some. The sample lists about 49,000 clones; over 70% were seen once. The sequences come from peripheral blood, collected from a patient treated with photon-based radiotherapy. The source is a man aged 50 to 59 with gastric cancer.

V gene TRBV2 combines with J gene TRBJ2-1, with D unresolved. Looked up from germline, CDR1 is SNHLY and CDR2 is FYNNEI. This CDR3 comprises 16 residues. The V gene lost 2 bases and the J gene lost 0 bases, with 11 bases spanning the gap. CDR3 DNA sequence: TGTGCCAGCAGTGAACGTGGTGCGAGCTCCTACAATGAGCAGTTCTTC. Translating gives CASSERGASSYNEQFF.

The chain recombines TRBV18 with TRBJ1-2, with D perhaps matching TRBD1 (5 bases). CDR3 length: 14 amino acids. Germline loops: CDR1 KGHSH, CDR2 LQKENI. Trimming removed 5 bases from V and 4 bases from J, with 14 bases in between. As DNA, the CDR3 is TGTGCCAGCTCATCCAGCGAAGGGACCTATGGCTACACCTTC. Amino acid sequence: CASSSSEGTYGYTF.

V gene TRBV4-3 combines with J gene TRBJ2-1; TRBD2 aligns across 11 bases. The length of the CDR3 is 21 residues. Losses at the gene ends were 3 bases for V and 0 bases for J; bases not matched to a gene: 16. CDR1 and CDR2 from the germline V gene are LGHNA and YSLEER. The DNA of the CDR3 is TGCGCCAGCAGCCAGTCGGCATTATGGGGACTAGCGGAGCACTCCTACAATGAGCAGTTCTTC. Translation: CASSQSALWGLAEHSYNEQFF.

The chain combines TRBV18 with TRBJ1-2; D unclear. V lost 1 base to trimming and J lost 0 bases, with 9 bases between them. In germline, CDR1 is KGHSH, CDR2 LQKENI. The CDR3 totals 15 residues. The CDR3: CASSPQTASNYGYTF. The CDR3 DNA follows: TGTGCCAGCTCACCACAGACGGCTTCTAACTATGGCTACACCTTC.

The chain employs TRBV28 and TRBJ1-1, with unresolved D. CDR1 MDHEN and CDR2 SYDVKM come from the germline V gene. This CDR3 comprises 15 residues. Trimming left V 5 bases short and J 5 bases short, with 18 bases between. Written as DNA, the CDR3 is TGTGCCAGCAGTACGATACGGACGGCGGGGACTGAAGCTTTCTTT. This sequence encodes CASSTIRTAGTEAFF. Full variable domain (rest looked up from reference TRBV28 and TRBJ1-1): DVKVTQSSRYLVKRTGEKVFLECVQDMDHENMFWYRQDPGLGLRLIYFSYDVKMKEKGDIPEGYSVSREKKERFSLILESASTNQTSMYLCASSTIRTAGTEAFFGQGTRLTVV.

This clone has only one observation. The V gene is TRBV5-5, the J gene TRBJ2-3; D gene unclear. The CDR3 length is 12 residues. Trimming removed 0 bases at V and 5 bases at J, with 4 bases between. CDR1 is SGHKS and CDR2 is YYEKEE in the germline V gene (reference sequence). CDR3: CASSLEVDTQYF. The DNA for the CDR3 is TGTGCCAGCAGCTTGGAGGTAGATACGCAGTATTTT.

This rearrangement joins TRBV5-6 to TRBJ1-2, with a tentative D call TRBD1 (5 bases). This CDR3 region has 13 residues. The V end lost 5 bases, the J end lost 8 bases, and 16 bases lay between the germline ends. The germline V gene encodes CDR1 SGHDT and CDR2 YYEEEE. This CDR3 is CASSPGGREGYTF. DNA for the CDR3: TGTGCCAGCAGTCCCGGGGGACGCGAAGGCTACACCTTC. Full variable domain (rest looked up from reference TRBV5-6 and TRBJ1-2): DAGVTQSPTHLIKTRGQQVTLRCSPKSGHDTVSWYQQALGQGPQFIFQYYEEEERQRGNFPDRFSGHQFPNYSSELNVNALLLGDSALYLCASSPGGREGYTFGSGTRLTVV.

This chain connects TRBV28 to TRBJ2-7; 13 bases fit TRBD2. Germline V gene data show CDR1 as MDHEN and CDR2 as SYDVKM. V shed 5 bases, J shed 4 bases, and the junction held 8 bases outside the gene matches. This CDR3 spans 16 amino acids. The CDR3 DNA is TGTGCCAGCAGTCCCTCAGGACTAGCGGGAGTTTACGAGCAGTACTTC. This encodes CASSPSGLAGVYEQYF.

CDR3 in amino acids: CASSPSSPAYNEQFF. Written as DNA, the CDR3 is TGTGCCAGTAGTCCGTCTAGCCCAGCCTACAATGAGCAGTTCTTC. V usage is TRBV19 and J usage is TRBJ2-1; the D gene is possibly TRBD2 (5 bases). Trimming shortened V by 5 bases and J by 2 bases, and 13 bases separated the two germline ends. The germline V gene encodes CDR1 LNHDA and CDR2 SQIVND (reference sequence). The CDR3 consists of 15 residues.

This clone has only a few counts. The chain employs TRBV11-2 and TRBJ2-2; D is possibly TRBD1 (6 bases). Trimming took off 2 bases at V and 6 bases at J, with 10 bases between the two ends. This CDR3 has 14 amino acids. Per germline, CDR1 SGHAT and CDR2 FQNNGV. The chain's CDR3 is CASSLQGSAGELFF. CDR3 nucleotide sequence: TGTGCCAGCAGCTTACAGGGGTCGGCCGGGGAGCTGTTTTTT.

This clone has just one count. This sequence joins TRBV10-3 and TRBJ2-1; possibly TRBD2 for D (6 bases). Per germline, CDR1 ENHRY and CDR2 SYGVKD. The CDR3 is 15 amino acids. Between the trimmed V and J ends, which lost 0 bases and 0 bases, there was a span of 6 bases. Here the CDR3 DNA reads TGTGCCATCAGTGAGTCGGGGGGCTCCTACAATGAGCAGTTCTTC. Amino acids: CAISESGGSYNEQFF.

In the case of this clone: The germline gene is not matched at one end of the junction; a read error may be the cause. The chain is built from TRBV7-6 and TRBJ2-3, with TRBD2 identical over 13 bases. The CDR3 sequence is 16 residues long. Germline V gene lookup returns CDR1 SGHVS and CDR2 FNYEAQ. CDR3 coding DNA: TGTGCCAGCAGACAGACTAGCGGGAGGAGCATAGATACGCAGTATTTT. Its translation is CASRQTSGRSIDTQYF.

The CDR3 DNA follows: TGTGCCAGTCGCATTACAGGGGCGAACACTGAAGCTTTCTTT. It encodes CASRITGANTEAFF. The V call is TRBV2, the J call TRBJ1-1, with 7 bases lining up with TRBD1. Per germline, CDR1 SNHLY and CDR2 FYNNEI. J gave up 1 base and V 9 bases, and 8 bases lay outside the gene matches. The CDR3 totals 14 residues.

J is TRBJ1-2 and V is TRBV5-1; D is undetermined. The CDR3 covers 14 residues. Trimming pared 4 bases from V and 4 bases from J, leaving 14 bases between. The germline V gene has CDR1 SGHRS and CDR2 YFSETQ. The CDR3 region is CASSLTAGSYGYTF. In nucleotides, the CDR3 is TGCGCCAGCAGCCTTACAGCGGGGAGCTATGGCTACACCTTC. Full variable domain (remainder filled in from reference TRBV5-1 and TRBJ1-2): KAGVTQTPRYLIKTRGQQVTLSCSPISGHRSVSWYQQTPGQGLQFLFEYFSETQRNKGNFPGRFSGRQFSNSRSEMNVSTLELGDSALYLCASSLTAGSYGYTFGSGTRLTVV.

The genes are TRBV4-1 and TRBJ2-3; no clear D gene. The CDR3 sequence is 14 residues long. V was trimmed by 0 bases and J by 5 bases, leaving 9 bases between them. CDR1 is MGHRA and CDR2 is YSYEKL in the germline V gene. The CDR3 DNA is TGCGCCAGCAGCCAAGAGTTCGTTCTAGATACGCAGTATTTT. Translated: CASSQEFVLDTQYF.

The chain has TRBV6-5 and TRBJ1-1; possible D gene TRBD1, 6 bases. Germline CDR1 and CDR2: MNHEY and SVGAGI. This CDR3 is 14 amino acids long. Trimming cost V 2 bases and J 7 bases, with 14 bases left between them. The CDR3 loop is CASSYRGVGFEAFF. In DNA form, the CDR3 reads TGTGCCAGCAGTTACAGGGGGGTCGGATTTGAAGCTTTCTTT.

The chain uses TRBV4-2 and TRBJ1-1, with a weak D call TRBD1 (6 bases). Trimming cost V 4 bases and J 7 bases, with 13 bases left between them. CDR1 LGHNA and CDR2 YNFKEQ come from the germline V gene. This CDR3 contains 13 residues. The CDR3 bases are TGTGCCAGCAGCCTCGAGACAGGCTATGAAGCTTTCTTT. This sequence encodes CASSLETGYEAFF.

The CDR3 sequence is CASSQDIQGYEQYF. DNA of the CDR3: TGTGCCAGCAGCCAAGATATCCAGGGGTACGAGCAGTACTTC. The V and J genes are TRBV4-2 and TRBJ2-7, with D perhaps matching TRBD1 (6 bases). The CDR3 is 14 amino acids. V was trimmed by 0 bases and J by 4 bases, leaving 10 bases between them. Germline V lookup: CDR1 LGHNA, CDR2 YNFKEQ.

By its share, this clone is medium-sized. The chain carries TRBV5-8 and TRBJ1-1; D call uncertain. From germline, CDR1 is SGHTS and CDR2 YDEGEE. This CDR3 has 14 amino acids. V gave up 0 bases and J gave up 4 bases, with 10 bases separating them. The CDR3 reads CASSLGRLRTEAFF. DNA for the CDR3: TGTGCCAGCAGCTTGGGACGGCTCCGCACTGAAGCTTTCTTT.

This chain joins TRBV4-1 and TRBJ2-7; possible D gene TRBD1, 6 bases. Germline V CDR1 and CDR2: MGHRA, YSYEKL. The CDR3 totals 15 residues. With 0 bases removed from V and 4 bases from J, the gap between germline ends came to 13 bases. Here the CDR3 DNA reads TGCGCCAGCAGCCAAGATCCAGGGGTTATGTACGAGCAGTACTTC. Amino acids: CASSQDPGVMYEQYF.

This clone has just one count. The J gene is TRBJ2-4, the V gene TRBV4-1, with 11 bases fitting TRBD2. With 2 bases clipped from V and 4 bases from J, the junction kept 13 bases outside the gene matches. The CDR3 contains 19 residues. Germline-derived CDR1 and CDR2 are MGHRA and YSYEKL. DNA of the CDR3: TGCGCCAGCAGCCAATGGGCGGGGGCCGGGACTAGCGGTAAAAACATTCAGTACTTC. Residues: CASSQWAGAGTSGKNIQYF.

Only a few counts were recorded for this clone. CDR3 loop: CASSLGGGSYEQYF. The CDR3 DNA reads TGTGCCAGCAGCTTAGGTGGAGGATCCTACGAGCAGTACTTC. V gene TRBV7-9 combines with J gene TRBJ2-7, with TRBD2 as a possible D gene (5 bases). The CDR3 length is 14 residues. CDR1 SEHNR and CDR2 FQNEAQ come from the germline V gene (reference sequence). Trimming removed 1 base from V and 1 base from J, with 8 bases in between.

J is TRBJ1-1 and V is TRBV6-4; weak D call: TRBD1 (5 bases). CDR1 and CDR2 from the germline V gene are MRHNA and SNTAGT. This CDR3 is built from 15 residues. The ends were cut back, 3 bases at V and 5 bases at J, with 16 bases in the middle. Here the CDR3 DNA reads TGTGCCAGCAGTGAGACAGATGGGGAGGGAACTGAAGCTTTCTTT. Translation gives CASSETDGEGTEAFF.

This clone has a handful of counts. This CDR3 reads CASSIQGAGTEAFF. Here the CDR3 DNA reads TGTGCCAGTAGTATCCAGGGGGCTGGCACTGAAGCTTTCTTT. This chain links TRBV19 with TRBJ1-1, with 8 bases lining up with TRBD1. There are 14 residues in the CDR3. Germline V gene lookup returns CDR1 LNHDA and CDR2 SQIVND (reference sequence). Trimming removed 3 bases from V and 4 bases from J; junction bases left unmatched: 4.

The V gene is TRBV5-6, the J gene TRBJ2-5, with D tentatively TRBD2 (6 bases). Trimming stripped 4 bases from V and 0 bases from J, with 13 bases between. This CDR3 has 15 residues. The germline V gene has CDR1 SGHDT and CDR2 YYEEEE. The CDR3 sequence: CASSPPGRNQETQYF. CDR3 sequence (DNA): TGTGCCAGCAGCCCACCGGGGAGGAACCAAGAGACCCAGTACTTC.

The chain is built from TRBV5-6 and TRBJ2-2, with a tentative D call TRBD2 (5 bases). The CDR3 is 15 amino acids. Per the germline V gene, CDR1 is SGHDT and CDR2 is YYEEEE. Trimming stripped 2 bases from V and 0 bases from J, with 8 bases between. In nucleotides, the CDR3 is TGTGCCAGCAGCTTTGACTATTCGAACACCGGGGAGCTGTTTTTT. It encodes CASSFDYSNTGELFF.

This clone has a handful of counts. The same CDR3 can be traced to other DNA sequences in this sample. V gene TRBV4-1 combines with J gene TRBJ2-7; 8 bases match TRBD1. Germline V gives CDR1 MGHRA, CDR2 YSYEKL. J gave up 4 bases and V 0 bases, and 5 bases lay outside the gene matches. The CDR3 has 15 residues. CDR3 amino acids: CASSQDTGGGYEQYF. Written as DNA, the CDR3 is TGCGCCAGCAGCCAAGATACAGGGGGAGGTTACGAGCAGTACTTC.

This clone has only one observation. Written as DNA, the CDR3 is TGCGCCAGCAGCCTAGGACAGGGAGACACAGATACGCAGTATTTT. Translating gives CASSLGQGDTDTQYF. The genes are TRBV5-1 and TRBJ2-3; TRBD1 matches at 8 bases. The germline CDR1 and CDR2 sequences are SGHRS and YFSETQ. V shed 4 bases and J 2 bases; nucleotides not matched to a gene: 6. This CDR3 contains 15 residues. Based on the CDR3 plus reference TRBV5-1 and TRBJ2-3, the full variable domain is KAGVTQTPRYLIKTRGQQVTLSCSPISGHRSVSWYQQTPGQGLQFLFEYFSETQRNKGNFPGRFSGRQFSNSRSEMNVSTLELGDSALYLCASSLGQGDTDTQYFGPGTRLTVL.